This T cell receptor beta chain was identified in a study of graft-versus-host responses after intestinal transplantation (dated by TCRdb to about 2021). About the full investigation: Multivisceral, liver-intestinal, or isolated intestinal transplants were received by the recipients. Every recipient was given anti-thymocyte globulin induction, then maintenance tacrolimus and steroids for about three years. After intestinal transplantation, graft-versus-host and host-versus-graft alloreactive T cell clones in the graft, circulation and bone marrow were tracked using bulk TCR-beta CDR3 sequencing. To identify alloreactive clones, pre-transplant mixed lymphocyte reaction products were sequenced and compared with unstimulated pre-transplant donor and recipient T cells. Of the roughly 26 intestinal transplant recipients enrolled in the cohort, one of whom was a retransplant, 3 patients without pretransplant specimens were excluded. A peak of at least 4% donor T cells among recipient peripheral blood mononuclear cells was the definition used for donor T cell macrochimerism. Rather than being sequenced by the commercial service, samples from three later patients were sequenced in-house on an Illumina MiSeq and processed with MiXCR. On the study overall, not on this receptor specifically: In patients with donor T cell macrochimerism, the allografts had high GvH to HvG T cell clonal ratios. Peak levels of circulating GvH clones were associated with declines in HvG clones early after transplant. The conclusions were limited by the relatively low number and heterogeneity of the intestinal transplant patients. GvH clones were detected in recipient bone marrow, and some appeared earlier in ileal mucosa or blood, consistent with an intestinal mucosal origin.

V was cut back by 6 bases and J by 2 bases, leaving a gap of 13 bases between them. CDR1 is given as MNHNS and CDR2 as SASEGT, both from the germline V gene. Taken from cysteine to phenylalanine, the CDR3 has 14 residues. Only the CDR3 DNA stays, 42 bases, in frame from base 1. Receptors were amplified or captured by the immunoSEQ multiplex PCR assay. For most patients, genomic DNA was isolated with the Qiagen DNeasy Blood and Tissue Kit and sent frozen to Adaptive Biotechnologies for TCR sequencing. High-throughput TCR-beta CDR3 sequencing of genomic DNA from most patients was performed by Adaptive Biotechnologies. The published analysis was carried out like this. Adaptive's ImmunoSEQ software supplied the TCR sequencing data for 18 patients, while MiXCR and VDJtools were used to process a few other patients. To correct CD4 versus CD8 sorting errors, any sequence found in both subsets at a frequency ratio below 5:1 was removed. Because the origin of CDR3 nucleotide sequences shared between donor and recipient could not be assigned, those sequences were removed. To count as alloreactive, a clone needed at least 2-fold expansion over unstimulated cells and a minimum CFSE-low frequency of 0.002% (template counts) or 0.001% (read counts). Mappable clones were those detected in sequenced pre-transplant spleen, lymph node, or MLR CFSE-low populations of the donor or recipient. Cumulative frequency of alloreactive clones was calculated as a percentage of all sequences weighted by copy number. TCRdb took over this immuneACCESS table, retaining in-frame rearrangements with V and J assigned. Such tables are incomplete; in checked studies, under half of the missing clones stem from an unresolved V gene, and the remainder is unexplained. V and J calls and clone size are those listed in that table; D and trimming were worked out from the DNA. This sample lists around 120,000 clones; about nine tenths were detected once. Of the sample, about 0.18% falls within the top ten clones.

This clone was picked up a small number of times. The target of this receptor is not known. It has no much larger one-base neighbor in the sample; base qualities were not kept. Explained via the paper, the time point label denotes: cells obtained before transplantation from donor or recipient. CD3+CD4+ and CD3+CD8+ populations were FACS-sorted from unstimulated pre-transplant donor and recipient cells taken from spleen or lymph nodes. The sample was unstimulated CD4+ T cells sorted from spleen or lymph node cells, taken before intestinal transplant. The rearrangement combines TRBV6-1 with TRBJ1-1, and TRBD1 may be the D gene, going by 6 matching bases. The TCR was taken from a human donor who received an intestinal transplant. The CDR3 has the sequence CASRQQGTNTEAFF. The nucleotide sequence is TGTGCCAGCAGACAACAGGGAACAAACACTGAAGCTTTCTTT.